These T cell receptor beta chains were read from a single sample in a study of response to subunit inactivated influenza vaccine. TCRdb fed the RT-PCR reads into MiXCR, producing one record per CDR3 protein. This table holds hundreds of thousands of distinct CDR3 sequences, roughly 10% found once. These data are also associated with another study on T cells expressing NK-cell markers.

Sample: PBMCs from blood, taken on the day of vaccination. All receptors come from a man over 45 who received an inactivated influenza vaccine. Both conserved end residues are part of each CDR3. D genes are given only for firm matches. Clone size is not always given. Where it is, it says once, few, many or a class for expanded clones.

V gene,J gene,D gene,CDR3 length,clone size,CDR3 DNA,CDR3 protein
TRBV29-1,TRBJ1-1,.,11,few,TGCAGCGACACCACGGGGGGAACGGCTTTCTTT,CSDTTGGTAFF
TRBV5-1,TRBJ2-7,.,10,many,TGCGCCAGCATCGACCACGAGCAGTACTTC,CASIDHEQYF
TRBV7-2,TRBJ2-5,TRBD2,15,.,TGTGCCAGCAGCTTAGGGCCGGCGGGAGGGGAGACCCAGTACTTC,CASSLGPAGGETQYF
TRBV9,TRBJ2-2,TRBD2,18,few,TGTGCCAGCAGCGTAGAGGGGGTGAGCGGGAGCGGCACCGGGGAGCTGTTTTTT,CASSVEGVSGSGTGELFF
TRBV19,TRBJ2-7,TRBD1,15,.,TGTGCCAGTAGTATCGGCCCGGGACAGGGGCTCGAGCAGTACTTC,CASSIGPGQGLEQYF
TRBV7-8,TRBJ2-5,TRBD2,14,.,TGTGCCAGCAGCAGAGGTAGCGGGGGAGAGACCCAGTACTTC,CASSRGSGGETQYF
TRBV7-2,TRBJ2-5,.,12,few,TGTGCCAGCAGCGTGAATCGGGAGACCCAGTACTTC,CASSVNRETQYF
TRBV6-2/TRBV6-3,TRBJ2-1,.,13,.,TGTGCCAGCAGTTCCGGGCTAGACAATGAGCAGTTCTTC,CASSSGLDNEQFF
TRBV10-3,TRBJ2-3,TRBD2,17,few,TGTGCCATCAGCCCGGGACTAGCGGGGGCGCGCACAGATACGCAGTATTTT,CAISPGLAGARTDTQYF
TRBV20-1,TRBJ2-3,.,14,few,TGCAGTGCTAGAGATGAGTACCGAACAGATACGCAGTATTTT,CSARDEYRTDTQYF
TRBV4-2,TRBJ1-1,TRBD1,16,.,TGTGCCAGCAGCCAAGTAGGGACAGGACTGAACACTGAAGCTTTCTTT,CASSQVGTGLNTEAFF
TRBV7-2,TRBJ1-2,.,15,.,TGTGCCAGCAGCTTAGGGCAGGCCCTAAACTATGGCTACACCTTC,CASSLGQALNYGYTF
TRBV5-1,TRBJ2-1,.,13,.,TGCGCCAGCAGCCGGTGGGTAGGGGACGAGCAGTTCTTC,CASSRWVGDEQFF
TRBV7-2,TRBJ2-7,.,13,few,TGTGCCAGCAGCTTATTTCATCCCTACGAGCAGTACTTC,CASSLFHPYEQYF
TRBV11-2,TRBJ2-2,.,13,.,TGTGCCGTAAGGACAGCGAACACCGGGGAGCTGTTTTTT,CAVRTANTGELFF
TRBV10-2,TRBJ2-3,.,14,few,TGCGCCAGCAGTGATATGGGTCGCACAGATACGCAGTATTTT,CASSDMGRTDTQYF
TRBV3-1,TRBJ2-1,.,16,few,TGTGCCAGCAGCCAAGTTCCCCTGACTAGTGGGAATGAGCAGTTCTTC,CASSQVPLTSGNEQFF
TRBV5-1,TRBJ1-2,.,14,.,TGCGCCAGCAGCTTGGGACAGCTAGACGGTGGCTACACCTTC,CASSLGQLDGGYTF
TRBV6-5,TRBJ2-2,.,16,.,TGTGCCAGCAGTTACCAGGGCCTCGCTGGGACCGGGGAGCTGTTTTTT,CASSYQGLAGTGELFF
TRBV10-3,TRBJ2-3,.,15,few,TGTGCCATCAGTGAGCGACAGACCCGCACAGATACGCAGTATTTT,CAISERQTRTDTQYF
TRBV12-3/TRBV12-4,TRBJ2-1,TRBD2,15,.,TGTGCCAGCAGCCGGGCTAGCGGGAGGGGCAATGAGCAGTTCTTC,CASSRASGRGNEQFF
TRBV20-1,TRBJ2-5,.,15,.,TGCAGTGCTGACGACAGTTTTGCCGACCAAGAGACCCAGTACTTC,CSADDSFADQETQYF
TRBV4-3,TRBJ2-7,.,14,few,TGCGCCAGCAGCCAACATGGTAAGGGGACCGAGCAGTACTTC,CASSQHGKGTEQYF
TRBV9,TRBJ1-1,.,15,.,TGTGCCAGCAGCGTAACAGGGATCTTGAACACTGAAGCTTTCTTT,CASSVTGILNTEAFF
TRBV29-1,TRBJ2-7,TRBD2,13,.,TGCAGCGTTGTGGCTAGCGGAACCTACGAGCAGTACTTC,CSVVASGTYEQYF
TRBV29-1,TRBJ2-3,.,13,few,TGCAGCGTTGACCCCGCGGGGACAGATACGCAGTATTTT,CSVDPAGTDTQYF
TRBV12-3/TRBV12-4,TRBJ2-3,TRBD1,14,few,TGTGCCAGCAGCCTGACAGGGGGGAAAGATACGCAGTATTTT,CASSLTGGKDTQYF
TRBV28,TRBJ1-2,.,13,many,TGTGCCAGCAGATTGGGAGGGTCCTATGGCTACACCTTC,CASRLGGSYGYTF
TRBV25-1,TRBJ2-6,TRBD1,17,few,TGTGCCAGCAGTGAGAGGACAGGGGGCCCTGGGGCCAACGTCCTGACTTTC,CASSERTGGPGANVLTF
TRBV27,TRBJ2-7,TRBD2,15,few,TGTGCCAGCAGCCATAGCGGGGGGCCCACCTACGAGCAGTACTTC,CASSHSGGPTYEQYF
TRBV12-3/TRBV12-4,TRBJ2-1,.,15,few,TGTGCCAGCAGTTTAGGGGGATTACGCTCCAATGAGCAGTTCTTC,CASSLGGLRSNEQFF
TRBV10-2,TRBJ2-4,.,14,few,TGCGCCAGCAGTGAGGGGGGTCGCAAAAACATTCAGTACTTC,CASSEGGRKNIQYF
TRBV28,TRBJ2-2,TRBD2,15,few,TGTGCCAGCAGCTCTCGGGGGGGCAAAAGAGGGGAGCTGTTTTTT,CASSSRGGKRGELFF
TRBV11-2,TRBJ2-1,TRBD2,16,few,TGTGCCAGCAGGAGACCGGGACTAGGGCCCCACAATGAGCAGTTCTTC,CASRRPGLGPHNEQFF
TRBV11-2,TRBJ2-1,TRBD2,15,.,TGTGCCAGCAGCCCACGGGGGGGCCTATACAATGAGCAGTTCTTC,CASSPRGGLYNEQFF
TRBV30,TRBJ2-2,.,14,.,TGTGCCTGGAGTGTATTACGGGAGCGCGGGGAGCTGTTTTTT,CAWSVLRERGELFF
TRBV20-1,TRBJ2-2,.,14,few,TGCAGTGCTAGAGATCATTTACGCACCGGGGAGCTGTTTTTT,CSARDHLRTGELFF
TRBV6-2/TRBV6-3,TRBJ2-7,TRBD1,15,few,TGTGCCAGCAGTATATTACAGGGGTCCGTGGACGAGCAGTACTTC,CASSILQGSVDEQYF
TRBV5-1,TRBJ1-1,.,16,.,TGCGCCAGCGGCGCACGGGGGCCGAGTTTGAACACTGAAGCTTTCTTT,CASGARGPSLNTEAFF
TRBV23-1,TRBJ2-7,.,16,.,TGCGCCAGCAGTCAAAGGCGCCCCCAGGGGCCAAACGAGCAGTACTTC,CASSQRRPQGPNEQYF
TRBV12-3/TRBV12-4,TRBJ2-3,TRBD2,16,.,TGTGCCAGCAGTTCCCTACGGGGTAGCGGGGGAGATACGCAGTATTTT,CASSSLRGSGGDTQYF
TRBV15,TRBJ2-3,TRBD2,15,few,TGTGCCACCAGACCAAGCGGGACTGGTACAGATACGCAGTATTTT,CATRPSGTGTDTQYF
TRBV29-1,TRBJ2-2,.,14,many,TGCAGCACAACCGGACAGCAAAACACCGGGGAGCTGTTTTTT,CSTTGQQNTGELFF
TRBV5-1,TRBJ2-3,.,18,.,TGCGCCAGCAGCCCCCCGACCCCCGGGGTGCTGATCACAGATACGCAGTATTTT,CASSPPTPGVLITDTQYF
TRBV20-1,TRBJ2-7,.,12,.,TGCAGTGCTACTGTGACCCCCTACGAGCAGTACTTC,CSATVTPYEQYF
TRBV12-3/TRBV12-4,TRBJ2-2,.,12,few,TGTGCCAGCCGGTATGCGAGCGGGGAGCTGTTTTTT,CASRYASGELFF
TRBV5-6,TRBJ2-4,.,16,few,TGTGCCAGCAGCTTTGGGCCCCTAGCAATAAGCATATCAGCCCTTTTC,CASSFGPLAISISALF
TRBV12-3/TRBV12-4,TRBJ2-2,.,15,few,TGTGCCAGCAGTTTCTGGGCAGCGAACACCGGGGAGCTGTTTTTT,CASSFWAANTGELFF
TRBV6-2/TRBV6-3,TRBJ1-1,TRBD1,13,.,TGTGCCAGCAGAGCCGGGACAGGTTCTGAAGCTTTCTTT,CASRAGTGSEAFF
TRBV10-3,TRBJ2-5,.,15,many,TGTGCCATCAGCGACCCCGGCGTTGCCCAAGAGACCCAGTACTTC,CAISDPGVAQETQYF
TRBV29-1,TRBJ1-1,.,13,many,TGCAGCGTTGAAGATTATGAGCAGCTGGGAGCTTTCTTT,CSVEDYEQLGAFF
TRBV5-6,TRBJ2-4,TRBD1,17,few,TGTGCCAGCAGCACCCGGGACAGGTTACTAGCCAAAAACATTCAGTACTTC,CASSTRDRLLAKNIQYF